A selection of T cell receptor beta chains follows, all from one sample in a study of T cells in Graves' hyperthyroidism and ophthalmopathy. Via MiXCR, TCRdb re-called the multiplex PCR reads, giving one row per CDR3 protein. Of 100,000 to 130,000 distinct CDR3 sequences listed, 16% are singletons. Sequenced: blood. The receptor set was obtained from a woman between 50 and 59 years old with Graves' hyperthyroidism. The CDR3 runs from the conserved cysteine through the conserved F or W. D genes are given only for firm matches. A row's size may be missing; if present it is once, few, many or a size class.

size,D,J,V,CDR3,DNA
many,TRBD2,TRBJ2-1,TRBV18,CASSLSSGSSYNEQFF,TGTGCCAGCTCACTCTCGAGCGGGAGCTCCTACAATGAGCAGTTCTTC
many,TRBD1,TRBJ1-5,TRBV5-1,CASIGTGPLSYNQPQHF,TGCGCCAGCATAGGGACAGGGCCCCTTTCTTACAATCAGCCCCAGCATTTT
many,TRBD1,TRBJ1-2,TRBV4-2,CASSQDRTGGYGYTF,TGTGCCAGCAGCCAAGATCGAACAGGGGGGTATGGCTACACCTTC
many,TRBD2,TRBJ2-1,TRBV20-1,CSSPGGREHEQFF,TGCAGTTCTCCGGGAGGGAGGGAGCATGAGCAGTTCTTC
many,-,TRBJ2-6,TRBV30,CAWSRGRARSGANVLTF,TGTGCCTGGAGTCGGGGCAGGGCCCGCTCTGGGGCCAACGTCCTGACTTTC
many,TRBD2,TRBJ2-1,TRBV6-1,CASSEGVARLGLAGNNEQFF,TGTGCCAGCAGTGAAGGGGTCGCTCGGTTGGGACTAGCGGGGAACAATGAGCAGTTCTTC
few,-,TRBJ2-7,TRBV6-5,CASSSGQSYEQYF,TGTGCCAGCAGTTCCGGACAGTCCTACGAGCAGTACTTC
many,-,TRBJ1-5,TRBV12-3/TRBV12-4,CASSWNTGGNQPQHF,TGTGCCAGCAGCTGGAACACGGGGGGGAATCAGCCCCAGCATTTT
-,TRBD1,TRBJ1-5,TRBV6-1,CASSIYRGEPQHF,TGTGCCAGCAGTATCTACAGGGGAGAGCCCCAGCATTTT
many,TRBD2,TRBJ2-5,TRBV6-1,CASRSGGQETQYF,TGTGCCAGCCGAAGCGGGGGTCAAGAGACCCAGTACTTC
many,-,TRBJ1-5,TRBV18,CASSWGQLGQPQHF,TGTGCCAGCTCATGGGGGCAACTCGGTCAGCCCCAGCATTTT
many,-,TRBJ1-6,TRBV11-2,CASSLSRVSGSPLHF,TGTGCCAGCAGCTTATCAAGGGTGTCAGGTTCACCCCTCCACTTT
-,-,TRBJ2-2,TRBV3-1,CASSQRENTGELFF,TGTGCCAGCAGCCAGCGGGAGAACACCGGGGAGCTGTTTTTT
-,-,TRBJ1-3,TRBV6-1,CASRVNSGNTIYF,TGTGCCAGCAGAGTAAATTCTGGAAACACCATATATTTT
-,TRBD2,TRBJ2-1,TRBV18,CASSPTSGRVDEQFF,TGTGCCAGCTCACCGACTAGCGGGAGAGTCGATGAGCAGTTCTTC
many,-,TRBJ1-1,TRBV5-1,CASRSGTMNTEAFF,TGCGCCAGCAGGTCCGGGACTATGAACACTGAAGCTTTCTTT
many,-,TRBJ2-3,TRBV24-1,CATSGTRGGSTDTQYF,TGTGCCACCAGTGGTACAAGGGGGGGATCCACAGATACGCAGTATTTT
-,TRBD2,TRBJ2-7,TRBV7-6,CASSVTLAGDEQYF,TGTGCCAGCAGCGTCACCTTAGCGGGAGACGAGCAGTACTTC
many,-,TRBJ2-5,TRBV12-3/TRBV12-4,CASSAQGSQETQYF,TGTGCCAGCAGTGCCCAGGGCTCGCAAGAGACCCAGTACTTC
-,TRBD2,TRBJ2-5,TRBV11-2,CASSLGLAGEQETQYF,TGTGCCAGCAGCTTAGGACTAGCGGGAGAGCAAGAGACCCAGTACTTC
few,-,TRBJ2-4,TRBV6-2/TRBV6-3,CASSSTRNLAKNIQYF,TGTGCCAGCAGCTCAACAAGGAATCTAGCCAAAAACATTCAGTACTTC
many,TRBD2,TRBJ2-1,TRBV6-6,CASSYKYGLAASNEQFF,TGTGCCAGCAGTTACAAATACGGACTAGCGGCGTCCAATGAGCAGTTCTTC
many,TRBD2,TRBJ2-7,TRBV30,CAWSVGLAGGEQYF,TGTGCCTGGAGTGTGGGACTAGCGGGAGGCGAGCAGTACTTC
many,TRBD1,TRBJ1-1,TRBV5-1,CASSLGQWTGYTEAFF,TGCGCCAGCAGCTTGGGTCAGTGGACAGGGTACACTGAAGCTTTCTTT
many,-,TRBJ2-3,TRBV24-1,CATSDFSRDGDTQYF,TGTGCCACCAGTGATTTCTCGCGGGACGGGGATACGCAGTATTTT
many,TRBD1,TRBJ2-7,TRBV30,CAWGTGEPYEQYF,TGTGCCTGGGGAACAGGGGAGCCCTACGAGCAGTACTTC
many,TRBD2,TRBJ2-7,TRBV7-2,CASSTRTSRQYF,TGTGCCAGCAGCACCCGGACTAGTAGGCAGTACTTC
-,-,TRBJ2-7,TRBV12-3/TRBV12-4,CASSSGGLEQYF,TGTGCCAGCAGTTCCGGCGGGCTCGAGCAGTACTTC